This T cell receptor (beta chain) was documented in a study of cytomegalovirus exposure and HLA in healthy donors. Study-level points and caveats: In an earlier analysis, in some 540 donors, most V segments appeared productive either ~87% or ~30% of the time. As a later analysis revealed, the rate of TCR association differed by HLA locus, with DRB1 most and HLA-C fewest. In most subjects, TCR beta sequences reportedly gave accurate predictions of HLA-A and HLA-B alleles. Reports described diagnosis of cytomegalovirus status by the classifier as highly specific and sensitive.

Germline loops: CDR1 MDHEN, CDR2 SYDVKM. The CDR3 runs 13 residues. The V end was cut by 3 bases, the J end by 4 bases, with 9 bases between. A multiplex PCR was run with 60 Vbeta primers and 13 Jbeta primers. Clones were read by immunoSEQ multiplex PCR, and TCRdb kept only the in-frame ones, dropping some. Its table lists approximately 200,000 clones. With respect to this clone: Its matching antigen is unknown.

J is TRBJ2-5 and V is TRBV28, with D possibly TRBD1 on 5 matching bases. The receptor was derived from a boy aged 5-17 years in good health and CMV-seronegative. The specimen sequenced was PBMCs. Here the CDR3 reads CASSFGARETQYF. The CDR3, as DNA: TGTGCCAGCAGTTTTGGGGCGCGAGAGACCCAGTACTTC.